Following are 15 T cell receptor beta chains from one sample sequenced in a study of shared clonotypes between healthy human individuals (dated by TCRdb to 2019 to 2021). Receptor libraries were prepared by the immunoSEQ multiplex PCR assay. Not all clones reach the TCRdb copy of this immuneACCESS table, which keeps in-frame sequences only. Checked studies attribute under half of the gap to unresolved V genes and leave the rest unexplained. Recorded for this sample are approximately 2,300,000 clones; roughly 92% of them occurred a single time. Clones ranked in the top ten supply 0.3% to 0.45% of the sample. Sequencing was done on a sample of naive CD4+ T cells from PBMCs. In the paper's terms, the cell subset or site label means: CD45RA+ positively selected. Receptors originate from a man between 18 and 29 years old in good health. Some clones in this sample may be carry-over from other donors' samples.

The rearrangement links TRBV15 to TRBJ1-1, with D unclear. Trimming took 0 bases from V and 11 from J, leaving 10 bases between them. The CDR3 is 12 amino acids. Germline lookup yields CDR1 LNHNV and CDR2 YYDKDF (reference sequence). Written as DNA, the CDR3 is TGTGCCACCAGCAGAGATTACACCACGGCTTTCTTT. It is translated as CATSRDYTTAFF. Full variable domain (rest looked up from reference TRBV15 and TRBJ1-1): DAMVIQNPRYQVTQFGKPVTLSCSQTLNHNVMYWYQQKSSQAPKLLFHYYDKDFNNEADTPDNFQSRRPNTSFCFLDIRSPGLGDTAMYLCATSRDYTTAFFGQGTRLTVV.

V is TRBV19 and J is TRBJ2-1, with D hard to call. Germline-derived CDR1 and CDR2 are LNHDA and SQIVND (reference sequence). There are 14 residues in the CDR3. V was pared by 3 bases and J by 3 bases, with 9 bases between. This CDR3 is CASSISDGYNEQFF. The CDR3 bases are TGTGCCAGTAGTATCAGCGACGGCTACAATGAGCAGTTCTTC.

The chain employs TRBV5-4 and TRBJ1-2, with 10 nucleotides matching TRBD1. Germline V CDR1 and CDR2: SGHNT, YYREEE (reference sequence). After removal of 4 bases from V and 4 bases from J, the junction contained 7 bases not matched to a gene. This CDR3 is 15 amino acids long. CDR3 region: CASSPLGTGAYGYTF. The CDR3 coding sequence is TGTGCCAGCAGCCCCCTCGGGACAGGGGCCTATGGCTACACCTTC.

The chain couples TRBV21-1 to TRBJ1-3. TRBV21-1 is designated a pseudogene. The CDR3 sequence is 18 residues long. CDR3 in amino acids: CASSKTPVGRTPGNTIYF. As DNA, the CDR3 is TGTGCCAGCAGCAAAACGCCCGTAGGGAGGACTCCTGGAAACACCATATATTTT.

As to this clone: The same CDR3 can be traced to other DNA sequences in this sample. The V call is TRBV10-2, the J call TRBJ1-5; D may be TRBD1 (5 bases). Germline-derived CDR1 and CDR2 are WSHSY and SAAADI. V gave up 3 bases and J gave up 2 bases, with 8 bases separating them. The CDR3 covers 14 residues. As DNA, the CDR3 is TGCGCCAGCAGTGACAGGGCAGGCAATCAGCCCCAGCATTTT. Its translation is CASSDRAGNQPQHF.

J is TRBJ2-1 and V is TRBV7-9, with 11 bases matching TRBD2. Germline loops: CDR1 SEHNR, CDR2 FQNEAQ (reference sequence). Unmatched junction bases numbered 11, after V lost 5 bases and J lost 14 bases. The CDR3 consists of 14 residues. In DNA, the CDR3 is TGTGCCAGCAGCATGGATCGGACTAGCGGGTTCGAGTTCTTC. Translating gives CASSMDRTSGFEFF.

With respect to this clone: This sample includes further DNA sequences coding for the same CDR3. CDR3 DNA: TGTGCCAGCAGTGGTAGAACCTACAATGAGCAGTTCTTC. Its protein product is CASSGRTYNEQFF. The genes are TRBV9 and TRBJ2-1; D gene unclear. Trimming cost V 5 bases and J 2 bases, with 8 bases left between them. The germline V gene has CDR1 SGDLS and CDR2 YYNGEE. The CDR3 has 13 amino acids.

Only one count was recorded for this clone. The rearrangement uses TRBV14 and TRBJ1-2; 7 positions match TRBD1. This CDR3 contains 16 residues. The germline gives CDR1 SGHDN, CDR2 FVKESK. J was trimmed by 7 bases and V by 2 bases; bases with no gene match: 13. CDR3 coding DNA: TGTGCCAGCAGCCAAAGGGGGCCAGGGGCGTCTCTTGGCTACACCTTC. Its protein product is CASSQRGPGASLGYTF.

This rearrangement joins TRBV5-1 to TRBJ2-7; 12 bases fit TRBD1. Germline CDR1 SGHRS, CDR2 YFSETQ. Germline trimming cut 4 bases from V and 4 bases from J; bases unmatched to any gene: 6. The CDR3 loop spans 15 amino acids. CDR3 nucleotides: TGCGCCAGCAGCCGGGGACAGGGGGCTTTGTACGAGCAGTACTTC. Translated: CASSRGQGALYEQYF.

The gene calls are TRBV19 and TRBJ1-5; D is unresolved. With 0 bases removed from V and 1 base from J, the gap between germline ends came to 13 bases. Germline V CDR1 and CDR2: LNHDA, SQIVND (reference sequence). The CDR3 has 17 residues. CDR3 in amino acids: CASSIDLVVWSNQPQHF. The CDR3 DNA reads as TGTGCCAGTAGTATAGATCTGGTGGTCTGGAGCAATCAGCCCCAGCATTTT.

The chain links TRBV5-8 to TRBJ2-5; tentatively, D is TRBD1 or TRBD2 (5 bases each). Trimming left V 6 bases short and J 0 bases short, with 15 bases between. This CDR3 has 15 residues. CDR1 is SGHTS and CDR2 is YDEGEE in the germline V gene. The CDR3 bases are TGTGCCAGCACCCACGGACGGGGCTACCAAGAGACCCAGTACTTC. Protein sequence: CASTHGRGYQETQYF.

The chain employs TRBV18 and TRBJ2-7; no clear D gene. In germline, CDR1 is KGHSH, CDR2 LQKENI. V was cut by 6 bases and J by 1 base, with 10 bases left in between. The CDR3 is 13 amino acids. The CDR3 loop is CASSKGASYEQYF. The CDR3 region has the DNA TGTGCCAGCTCCAAGGGTGCTTCCTACGAGCAGTACTTC.

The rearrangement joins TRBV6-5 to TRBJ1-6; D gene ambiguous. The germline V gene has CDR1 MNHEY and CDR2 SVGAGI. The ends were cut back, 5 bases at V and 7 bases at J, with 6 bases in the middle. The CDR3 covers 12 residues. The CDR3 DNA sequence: TGTGCCAGCAGTCGTACGAATTCACCCCTCCACTTT. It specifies CASSRTNSPLHF.

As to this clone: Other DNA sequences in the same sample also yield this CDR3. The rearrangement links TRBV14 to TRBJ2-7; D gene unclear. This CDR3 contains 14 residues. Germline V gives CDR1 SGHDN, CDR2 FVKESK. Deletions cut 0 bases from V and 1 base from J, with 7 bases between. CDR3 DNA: TGTGCCAGCAGCCAAGACCGGAGATCCTACGAGCAGTACTTC. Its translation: CASSQDRRSYEQYF.

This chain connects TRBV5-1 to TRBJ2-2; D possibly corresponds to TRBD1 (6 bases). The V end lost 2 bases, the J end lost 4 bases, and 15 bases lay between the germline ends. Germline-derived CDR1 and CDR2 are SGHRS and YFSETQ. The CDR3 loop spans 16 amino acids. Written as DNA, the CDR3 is TGCGCCAGCAGCTTACAGGGTCCGCCAACCACCGGGGAGCTGTTTTTT. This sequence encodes CASSLQGPPTTGELFF.